Shown below are 9 T cell receptor beta chains from a single sample sequenced in a study of CD8 T cells in Susac syndrome. RNA totalling about 0.5 to 1 ug underwent reverse transcription with random hexamers. TCRdb itself ran the immunoSEQ multiplex PCR reads through MiXCR, one entry per CDR3 protein. This table holds some 200,000 distinct CDR3 sequences, around 95% found once. The source material was CD4+ T cells from PBMCs. The source of these receptors is a human donor with multiple sclerosis.

V usage is TRBV20-1 and J usage is TRBJ2-1, with TRBD2 matching over 7 bases. Germline V gene data show CDR1 as DFQATT and CDR2 as SNEGSKA (reference sequence). CDR3 length equals 14 residues. The trim removed 4 bases at V and 0 bases at J, leaving 3 bases unmatched. The CDR3 DNA sequence: TGCAGTGCTATGGGGAGGGGCTCCTACAATGAGCAGTTCTTC. Translating it yields CSAMGRGSYNEQFF.

The V gene is TRBV3-1, the J gene TRBJ1-6, with D uncertain. This CDR3 contains 15 residues. Germline assignment: CDR1 LGHDT and CDR2 YNNKEL (reference sequence). Trimming left V 1 base short and J 1 base short, with 5 bases between. In DNA, the CDR3 is TGTGCCAGCAGCCAAGGGGCTTCCTATAATTCACCCCTCCACTTT. It is translated as CASSQGASYNSPLHF.

The J gene is TRBJ1-6, the V gene TRBV23-1; D gene ambiguous. TRBV23-1 is labeled an ORF, and its function is uncertain. Between the trimmed V and J ends, which lost 0 bases and 5 bases, there was a span of 8 bases. The CDR3 consists of 15 residues. As DNA, the CDR3 is TGCGCCAGCAGTCAATCGAACAGCGATAATTCACCCCTCCACTTT. This codes for CASSQSNSDNSPLHF.

This rearrangement joins TRBV6-5 to TRBJ2-5; D unclear. CDR1 and CDR2 from the germline V gene are MNHEY and SVGAGI. The ends were cut back, 0 bases at V and 5 bases at J, with 7 bases in the middle. The CDR3 sequence is 13 residues long. This chain's CDR3 is CASSYSLSETQYF. CDR3 nucleotides: TGTGCCAGCAGTTACTCGTTAAGCGAGACCCAGTACTTC.

V is TRBV30 and J is TRBJ2-1; possibly TRBD2 for D (5 bases). Germline lookup yields CDR1 GTSNPN and CDR2 SVGIG (reference sequence). The length of the CDR3 is 12 residues. Between the trimmed V and J ends, which lost 0 bases and 12 bases, there was a span of 12 bases. The CDR3 DNA follows: TGTGCCTGGAGTGTACGGGGTACTCGGCAGTTCTTC. It is translated as CAWSVRGTRQFF.

CDR3 DNA sequence: TGTGCCACCAGCCCGGACAGTGACGGCTACGAGCAGTACTTC. Its translation: CATSPDSDGYEQYF. The rearrangement joins TRBV15 to TRBJ2-7; D may be TRBD1 (6 bases). The V end was cut by 5 bases, the J end by 3 bases, with 14 bases between. The CDR3 is 14 residues long. Germline-derived CDR1 and CDR2 are LNHNV and YYDKDF (reference sequence).

The chain recombines TRBV7-2 with TRBJ1-4; D unclear. Trimming cost V 0 bases and J 5 bases, with 7 bases left between them. CDR1 and CDR2 (germline): SGHTA, FQGNSA. The CDR3 loop spans 14 amino acids. The CDR3 loop is CASSLAHRNEKLFF. The CDR3 coding sequence is TGTGCCAGCAGCTTAGCACACCGAAATGAAAAACTGTTTTTT.

The chain joins TRBV20-1 to TRBJ1-2; possibly TRBD1 for D (5 bases). CDR3 size: 14 residues. The germline V gene encodes CDR1 DFQATT and CDR2 SNEGSKA (reference sequence). V dropped 5 bases and J dropped 8 bases, with 21 bases sitting between them. CDR3 in DNA: TGCAGTGCTGACCGAGGACTCAGGGTGGGAGGCTACACCTTC. Translation gives CSADRGLRVGGYTF.

The chain couples TRBV20-1 to TRBJ2-1; a possible D gene is TRBD1 (6 bases). The CDR3 covers 14 residues. The V end lost 5 bases, the J end lost 2 bases, and 13 bases lay between the germline ends. Germline V gene lookup returns CDR1 DFQATT and CDR2 SNEGSKA (reference sequence). The CDR3 sequence is CSASTGMAYNEQFF. The CDR3 DNA reads as TGCAGTGCTTCAACAGGGATGGCCTACAATGAGCAGTTCTTC.